Following are 19 T cell receptor beta chains from one sample sequenced in a study of CD8+ T cells in alopecia areata. Indicated treatment: oral pan-JAK inhibitor, 5-10 mg twice daily. Once RNA had been extracted, it was reverse transcribed into cDNA to act as the sequencing template. The protocol was immunoSEQ multiplex PCR, while the TCRdb copy is restricted to in-frame clones and leaves out a portion. This sample has 140,000 to 150,000 clones, with about 56% found just once. This sample comprised CD8+ T cells sorted from blood, obtained at week 4, from a patient treated with tofacitinib. These receptors all come from a human donor with alopecia areata.

This clone was counted between two and nine times. This sequence joins TRBV19 and TRBJ1-2, with 8 bases fitting TRBD1. Germline V gives CDR1 LNHDA, CDR2 SQIVND (reference sequence). This CDR3 is built from 13 residues. The V gene end was trimmed by 3 bases and the J gene end by 8 bases; junction bases not matched to a gene: 5. CDR3 sequence (DNA): TGTGCCAGTAGTATTGAGACAGGGGCCGGCTACACCTTC. This sequence encodes CASSIETGAGYTF.

The chain uses TRBV7-3 and TRBJ2-3; unclear D gene. The germline V and J ends were trimmed by 3 bases and 3 bases, with 13 bases remaining between them. Germline CDR1 reads SGHTA; CDR2 reads FQGTGA. There are 15 residues in the CDR3. CDR3: CASSFSGPPTDTQYF. DNA of the CDR3: TGTGCCAGCAGCTTTTCCGGGCCCCCTACAGATACGCAGTATTTT.

The chain has TRBV6-5 and TRBJ2-5, with a possible D match to TRBD1 (8 bases). This CDR3 comprises 15 residues. Per germline, CDR1 MNHEY and CDR2 SVGAGI. V lost 7 bases to trimming and J lost 4 bases, with 19 bases between them. CDR3 bases: TGTGCCAGCAAACCGACAGGGGAGGGCGCAGAGACCCAGTACTTC. Its translation: CASKPTGEGAETQYF.

The chain is built from TRBV6-5 and TRBJ2-3, with 8 bases that match TRBD1. Trimming cost V 7 bases and J 9 bases; bases outside gene matches: 12. From germline, CDR1 is MNHEY and CDR2 SVGAGI. The CDR3 consists of 14 residues. CDR3 amino acids: CASMGYSRTGTQYF. The CDR3 DNA reads TGTGCCAGCATGGGATATTCGAGGACAGGGACGCAGTATTTT.

The chain couples TRBV4-2 to TRBJ2-1, with TRBD1 as a possible D gene (6 bases). Trimming removed 0 bases at V and 8 bases at J, with 14 bases between. Germline V gives CDR1 LGHNA, CDR2 YNFKEQ. CDR3 length: 15 amino acids. CDR3 sequence: CASSQDGRAGDEQFF. The CDR3 coding sequence is TGTGCCAGCAGCCAAGATGGGCGGGCAGGGGATGAGCAGTTCTTC.

The gene calls are TRBV29-1 and TRBJ2-3; D ambiguous. CDR3 size: 15 residues. The germline CDR1 and CDR2 sequences are SQVTM and ANQGSEA. V gave up 4 bases and J gave up 0 bases, with 14 bases separating them. The CDR3 DNA sequence: TGCAGCGTTGCTGGCGACTCAGCTAGCACAGATACGCAGTATTTT. It codes for CSVAGDSASTDTQYF.

This chain links TRBV11-2 with TRBJ2-7, with D unclear. Germline loops: CDR1 SGHAT, CDR2 FQNNGV. The V end was cut by 1 base, the J end by 0 bases, with 7 bases between. This CDR3 contains 14 residues. The CDR3 spells CASSLGTRSYEQYF. The CDR3 DNA sequence: TGTGCCAGCAGCTTAGGAACCCGCTCCTACGAGCAGTACTTC. The variable domain in full, with the rest retrieved from reference TRBV11-2 and TRBJ2-7, is EAGVAQSPRYKIIEKRQSVAFWCNPISGHATLYWYQQILGQGPKLLIQFQNNGVVDDSQLPKDRFSAERLKGVDSTLKIQPAKLEDSAVYLCASSLGTRSYEQYFGPGTRLTVT.

V is TRBV27 and J is TRBJ2-5; the D gene is possibly TRBD1 (6 bases). The V gene lost 5 bases and the J gene lost 2 bases, with 9 bases spanning the gap. Germline assignment: CDR1 MNHEY and CDR2 SMNVEV (reference sequence). The CDR3 contains 13 residues. In DNA form, the CDR3 reads TGTGCCAGCAGTCCGGACAGTCAAGAGACCCAGTACTTC. Its translation is CASSPDSQETQYF.

This chain connects TRBV13 to TRBJ2-7; 7 nucleotides match TRBD1. CDR3 size: 14 residues. CDR1 is PRHDT and CDR2 is FYEKMQ in the germline V gene (reference sequence). V lost 5 bases, J lost 3 bases, and 7 bases stayed unmatched. This chain's CDR3 is CASSPTGAVYEQYF. The CDR3 DNA sequence: TGTGCCAGCAGCCCCACAGGGGCGGTCTACGAGCAGTACTTC.

The J gene is TRBJ2-5, the V gene TRBV4-3; 8 nucleotides match TRBD2. Germline CDR1 and CDR2: LGHNA and YSLEER. V trimming: 1 base; J trimming: 5 bases; junction bases outside the gene matches: 12. CDR3 length equals 17 residues. The CDR3: CASSQGQTGGIGETQYF. The CDR3 nucleotides are TGCGCCAGCAGCCAAGGTCAAACGGGGGGGATTGGGGAGACCCAGTACTTC.

The chain carries TRBV5-6 and TRBJ2-2; D gene uncertain. Trimming cost V 6 bases and J 1 base, with 10 bases left between them. Germline V CDR1 and CDR2: SGHDT, YYEEEE. There are 14 residues in the CDR3. The CDR3 nucleotides read TGTGCCAGCACCAACCCAGGGAACACCGGGGAGCTGTTTTTT. As protein: CASTNPGNTGELFF.

This clone has a handful of counts. The gene calls are TRBV7-9 and TRBJ1-4; D possibly corresponds to TRBD1 (5 bases). V was clipped by 1 base and J by 7 bases, with 10 bases between them. The germline V gene encodes CDR1 SEHNR and CDR2 FQNEAQ (reference sequence). CDR3 length equals 14 residues. CDR3 DNA: TGTGCCAGCAGCTTAGGCGCCGGGGGTGAAAAACTGTTTTTT. Its protein product is CASSLGAGGEKLFF. The whole variable domain, remainder taken from reference TRBV7-9 and TRBJ1-4, is DTGVSQNPRHKITKRGQNVTFRCDPISEHNRLYWYRQTLGQGPEFLTYFQNEAQLEKSRLLSDRFSAERPKGSFSTLEIQRTEQGDSAMYLCASSLGAGGEKLFFGSGTQLSVL.

This clone was seen a handful of times. V gene TRBV15 combines with J gene TRBJ2-1; 7 nucleotides agree with TRBD1. The CDR3 is 16 residues long. Germline V gene sequence: CDR1 LNHNV, CDR2 YYDKDF (reference sequence). Losses at the gene ends were 5 bases for V and 2 bases for J; bases not matched to a gene: 9. DNA for the CDR3: TGTGCCACCAGCGGGGAAGGACAGGACCCCTACAATGAGCAGTTCTTC. It yields the protein CATSGEGQDPYNEQFF.

This clone was picked up a small number of times. The DNA for the CDR3 is TGTGCCAGCAGCCAAACAGGGGGCGCAGGGTCACCCCTCCACTTT. It is translated as CASSQTGGAGSPLHF. The chain links TRBV7-6 to TRBJ1-6; TRBD1 agrees at 9 bases. CDR3 length: 15 amino acids. The V segment lost 5 bases and the J segment 10 bases; nucleotides outside the gene matches: 9. The germline V gene encodes CDR1 SGHVS and CDR2 FNYEAQ.

This chain joins TRBV18 and TRBJ2-3; D unresolved. The CDR3 covers 14 residues. The germline gives CDR1 KGHSH, CDR2 LQKENI. Trimming shortened V by 6 bases and J by 3 bases, and 13 bases separated the two germline ends. CDR3: CASSWVSSTDTQYF. The CDR3 bases are TGTGCCAGCTCCTGGGTTAGTTCAACAGATACGCAGTATTTT.

The chain employs TRBV15 and TRBJ1-5; tentatively, D is TRBD1 (5 bases). Germline CDR1 and CDR2: LNHNV and YYDKDF (reference sequence). Deletions cut 3 bases from V and 2 bases from J, with 11 bases between. This CDR3 has 15 amino acids. The CDR3 loop is CATSRGEGGNQPQHF. CDR3 in DNA: TGTGCCACCAGCAGGGGGGAAGGGGGCAATCAGCCCCAGCATTTT.

J is TRBJ2-1 and V is TRBV9; D gene unclear. CDR1 SGDLS and CDR2 YYNGEE come from the germline V gene. V dropped 4 bases and J dropped 2 bases, with 10 bases sitting between them. The CDR3 extends over 14 amino acids. Here the CDR3 reads CASSPPPPYNEQFF. The CDR3 DNA reads as TGTGCCAGCAGCCCCCCCCCGCCCTACAATGAGCAGTTCTTC.

V usage is TRBV19 and J usage is TRBJ2-6; 10 bases are shared with TRBD1. After removal of 8 bases from V and 2 bases from J, the junction contained 3 bases not matched to a gene. CDR1 and CDR2 (germline): LNHDA, SQIVND (reference sequence). This CDR3 has 15 amino acids. The CDR3 DNA follows: TGTGCCAGTGGGACAGGGGACACTGGGGCCAACGTCCTGACTTTC. Amino acid sequence: CASGTGDTGANVLTF.

This clone was picked up a small number of times. The chain recombines TRBV30 with TRBJ2-7; perhaps D is TRBD1 or TRBD2 (5 bases each). This CDR3 comprises 14 residues. V lost 0 bases, J lost 4 bases, and 13 bases lay in between. CDR1 and CDR2 (germline): GTSNPN, SVGIG (reference sequence). The CDR3 sequence is CAWSVEGSVYEQYF. CDR3 bases: TGTGCCTGGAGTGTCGAGGGGTCGGTGTACGAGCAGTACTTC.